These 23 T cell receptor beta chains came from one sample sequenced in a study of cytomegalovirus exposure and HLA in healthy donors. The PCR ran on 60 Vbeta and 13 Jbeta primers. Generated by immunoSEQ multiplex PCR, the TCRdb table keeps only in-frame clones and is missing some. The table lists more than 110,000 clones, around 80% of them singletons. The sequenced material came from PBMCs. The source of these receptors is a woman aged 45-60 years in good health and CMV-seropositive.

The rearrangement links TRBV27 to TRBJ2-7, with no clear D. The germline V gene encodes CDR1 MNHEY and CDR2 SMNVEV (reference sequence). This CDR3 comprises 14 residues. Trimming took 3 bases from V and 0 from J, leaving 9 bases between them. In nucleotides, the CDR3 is TGTGCCAGCAGTTTCAGGATTACCTCCTACGAGCAGTACTTC. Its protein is CASSFRITSYEQYF.

The CDR3 DNA sequence: TGTGCCAGCGGGTCTGGGCTAGCGGGGAACACCGGGGAGCTGTTTTTT. Protein: CASGSGLAGNTGELFF. The chain links TRBV4-2 to TRBJ2-2; TRBD2 matches 8 bases. The germline V gene has CDR1 LGHNA and CDR2 YNFKEQ. Trimming at V came to 8 bases and at J to 1 base, leaving 9 bases not matched to a gene. The CDR3 is 16 residues long.

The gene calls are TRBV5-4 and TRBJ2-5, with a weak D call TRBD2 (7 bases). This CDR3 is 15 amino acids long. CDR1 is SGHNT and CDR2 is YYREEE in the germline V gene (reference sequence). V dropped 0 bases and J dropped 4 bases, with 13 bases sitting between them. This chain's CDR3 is CASSLEGGGPETQYF. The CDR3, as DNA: TGTGCCAGCAGCTTGGAAGGCGGGGGCCCAGAGACCCAGTACTTC.

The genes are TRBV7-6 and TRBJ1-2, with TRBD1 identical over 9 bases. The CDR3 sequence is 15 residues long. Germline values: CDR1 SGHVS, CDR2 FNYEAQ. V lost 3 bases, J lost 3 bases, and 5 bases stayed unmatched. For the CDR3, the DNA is TGTGCCAGCAGCTTGGATTGGACAGGGGACTATGGCTACACCTTC. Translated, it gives CASSLDWTGDYGYTF.

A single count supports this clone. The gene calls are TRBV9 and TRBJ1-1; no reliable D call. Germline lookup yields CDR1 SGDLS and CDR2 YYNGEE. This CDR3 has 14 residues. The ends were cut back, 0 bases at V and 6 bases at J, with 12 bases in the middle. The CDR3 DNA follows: TGTGCCAGCAGCGTAGAGATCGCCGAGGCTGAAGCTTTCTTT. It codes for CASSVEIAEAEAFF.

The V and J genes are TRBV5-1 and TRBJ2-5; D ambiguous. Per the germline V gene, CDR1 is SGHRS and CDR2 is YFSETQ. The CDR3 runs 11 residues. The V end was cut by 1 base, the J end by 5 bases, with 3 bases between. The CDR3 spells CASSLSETQYF. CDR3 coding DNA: TGCGCCAGCAGCTTGAGCGAGACCCAGTACTTC.

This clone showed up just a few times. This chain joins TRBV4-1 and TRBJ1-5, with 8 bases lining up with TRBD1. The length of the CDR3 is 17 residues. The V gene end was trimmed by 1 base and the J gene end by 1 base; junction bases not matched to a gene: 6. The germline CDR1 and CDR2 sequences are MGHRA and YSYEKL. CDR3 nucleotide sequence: TGCGCCAGCAGCCAAGGCCTGGACAGGGAAAGCAATCAGCCCCAGCATTTT. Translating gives CASSQGLDRESNQPQHF.

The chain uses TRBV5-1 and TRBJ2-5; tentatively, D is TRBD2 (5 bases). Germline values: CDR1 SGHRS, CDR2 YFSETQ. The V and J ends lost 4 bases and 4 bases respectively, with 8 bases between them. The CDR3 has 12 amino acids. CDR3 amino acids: CASSQEAETQYF. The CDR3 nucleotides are TGCGCCAGCAGCCAGGAGGCAGAGACCCAGTACTTC.

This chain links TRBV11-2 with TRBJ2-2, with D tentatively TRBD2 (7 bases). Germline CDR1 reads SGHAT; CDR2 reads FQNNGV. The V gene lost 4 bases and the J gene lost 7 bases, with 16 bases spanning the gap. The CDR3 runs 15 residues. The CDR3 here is CASSSVGGAVGELFF. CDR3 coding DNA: TGTGCCAGCAGCTCCGTTGGGGGGGCGGTCGGGGAGCTGTTTTTT.

In DNA, the CDR3 is TGTGCCAGTAGACTCCTTGGAGGGAGGGAGAACACTGAAGCTTTCTTT. It encodes CASRLLGGRENTEAFF. The chain couples TRBV19 to TRBJ1-1; D ambiguous. The CDR3 contains 16 residues. Germline CDR1 is LNHDA and CDR2 is SQIVND (reference sequence). V was shortened by 6 bases and J by 1 base, with 18 bases between the two germline ends.

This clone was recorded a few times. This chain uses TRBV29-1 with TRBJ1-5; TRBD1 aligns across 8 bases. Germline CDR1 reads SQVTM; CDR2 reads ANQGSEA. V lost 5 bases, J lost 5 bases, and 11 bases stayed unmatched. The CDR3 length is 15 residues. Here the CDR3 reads CSVLPGQEGDQPQHF. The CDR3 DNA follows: TGCAGCGTTCTCCCGGGACAGGAGGGGGATCAGCCCCAGCATTTT.

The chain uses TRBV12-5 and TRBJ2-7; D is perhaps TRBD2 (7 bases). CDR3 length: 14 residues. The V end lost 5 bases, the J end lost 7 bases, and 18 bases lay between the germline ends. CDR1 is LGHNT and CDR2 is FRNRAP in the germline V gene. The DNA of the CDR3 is TGTGCTAGTGGTCCGGAGGGGGGGCAGAGGGAGCAGTACTTC. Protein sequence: CASGPEGGQREQYF.

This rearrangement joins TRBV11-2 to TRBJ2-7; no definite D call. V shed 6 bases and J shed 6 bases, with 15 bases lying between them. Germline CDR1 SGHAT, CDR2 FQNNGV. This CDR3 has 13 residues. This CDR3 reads CASRRSVGFEQYF. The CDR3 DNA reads TGTGCCAGCAGGCGCTCCGTTGGTTTCGAGCAGTACTTC.

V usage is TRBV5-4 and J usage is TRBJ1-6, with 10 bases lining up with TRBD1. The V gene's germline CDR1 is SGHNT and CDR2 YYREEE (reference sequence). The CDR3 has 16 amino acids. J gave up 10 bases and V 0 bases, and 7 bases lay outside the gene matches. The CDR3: CASSLGGQGGGSPLHF. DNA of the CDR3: TGTGCCAGCAGCTTGGGAGGACAGGGGGGAGGATCACCCCTCCACTTT.

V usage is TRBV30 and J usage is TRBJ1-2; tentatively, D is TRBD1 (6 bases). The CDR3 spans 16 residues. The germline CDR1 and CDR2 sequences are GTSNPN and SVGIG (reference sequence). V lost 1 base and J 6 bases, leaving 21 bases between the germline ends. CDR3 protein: CAWSASVDSFFHGYTF. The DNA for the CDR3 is TGTGCCTGGAGTGCCTCGGTGGACAGTTTTTTTCATGGCTACACCTTC.

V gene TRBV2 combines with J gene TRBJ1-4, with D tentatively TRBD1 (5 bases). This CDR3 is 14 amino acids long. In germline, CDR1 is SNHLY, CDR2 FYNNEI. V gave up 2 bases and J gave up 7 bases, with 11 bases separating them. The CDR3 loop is CASSELGEGEKLFF. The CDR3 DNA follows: TGTGCCAGCAGTGAACTAGGGGAAGGTGAAAAACTGTTTTTT.

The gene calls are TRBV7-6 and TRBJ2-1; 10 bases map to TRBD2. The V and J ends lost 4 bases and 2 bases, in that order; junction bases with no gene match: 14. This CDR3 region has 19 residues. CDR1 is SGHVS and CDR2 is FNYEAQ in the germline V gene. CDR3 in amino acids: CASSYQPPLAGQTYNEQFF. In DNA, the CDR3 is TGTGCCAGCAGCTACCAGCCCCCACTAGCGGGACAGACCTACAATGAGCAGTTCTTC.

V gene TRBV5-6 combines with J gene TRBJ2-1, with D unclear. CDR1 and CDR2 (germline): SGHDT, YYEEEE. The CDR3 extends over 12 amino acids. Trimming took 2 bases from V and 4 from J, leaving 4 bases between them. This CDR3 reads CASSFEYNEQFF. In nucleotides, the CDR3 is TGTGCCAGCAGCTTTGAGTACAATGAGCAGTTCTTC.

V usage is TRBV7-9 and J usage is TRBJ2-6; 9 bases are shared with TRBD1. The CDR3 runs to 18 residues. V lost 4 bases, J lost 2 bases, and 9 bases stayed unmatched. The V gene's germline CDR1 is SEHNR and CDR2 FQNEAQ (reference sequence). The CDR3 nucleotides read TGTGCCAGCAGCTCCGAACAGGGGGCAATGGCTGGGGCCAACGTCCTGACTTTC. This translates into CASSSEQGAMAGANVLTF.

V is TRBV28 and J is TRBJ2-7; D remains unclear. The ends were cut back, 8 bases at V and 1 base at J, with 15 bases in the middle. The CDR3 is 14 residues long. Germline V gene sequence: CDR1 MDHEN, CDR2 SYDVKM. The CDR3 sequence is CASASGSTSYEQYF. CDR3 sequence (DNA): TGTGCCAGCGCCTCCGGTAGCACTTCCTACGAGCAGTACTTC.

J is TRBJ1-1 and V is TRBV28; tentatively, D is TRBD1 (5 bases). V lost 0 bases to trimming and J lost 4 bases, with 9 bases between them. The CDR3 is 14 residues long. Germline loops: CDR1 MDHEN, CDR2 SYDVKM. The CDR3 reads CASSLWQGSTEAFF. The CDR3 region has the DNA TGTGCCAGCAGTTTATGGCAGGGATCCACTGAAGCTTTCTTT.

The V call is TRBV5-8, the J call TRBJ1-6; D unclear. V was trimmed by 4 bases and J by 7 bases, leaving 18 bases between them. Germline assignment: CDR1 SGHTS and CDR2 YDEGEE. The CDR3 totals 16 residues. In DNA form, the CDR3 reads TGTGCCAGCAGCGTCCGGGGAGGAGGTGGGAATTCACCCCTCCACTTT. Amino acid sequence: CASSVRGGGGNSPLHF. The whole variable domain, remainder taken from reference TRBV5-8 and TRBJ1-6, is EAGVTQSPTHLIKTRGQQATLRCSPISGHTSVYWYQQALGLGLQFLLWYDEGEERNRGNFPPRFSGRQFPNYSSELNVNALELEDSALYLCASSVRGGGGNSPLHFGNGTRLTVT.

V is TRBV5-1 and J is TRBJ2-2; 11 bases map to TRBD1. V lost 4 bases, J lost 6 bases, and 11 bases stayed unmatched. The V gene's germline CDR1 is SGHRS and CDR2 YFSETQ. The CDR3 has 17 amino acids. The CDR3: CASSQEAPGQGAGELFF. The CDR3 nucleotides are TGCGCCAGCAGCCAAGAGGCTCCGGGACAGGGGGCCGGGGAGCTGTTTTTT.